One T cell receptor beta chain is described in this entry. What it recognizes is unknown. V gave up 5 bases and J gave up 4 bases, with 12 bases separating them. This CDR3 contains 14 residues. Per the germline V gene, CDR1 is LNHDA and CDR2 is SQIVND (reference sequence). The sample originates from a study of regulatory T cells in long-lasting Graves disease. Study findings and constraints: Patients with persistent Graves' had lower TCR diversity than newly diagnosed patients. Gene preferences differed: TRBV28, TRBJ1-2, TRBJ2-5 in persistent cases.

HTBI primers from iRepertoire and Arm-PCR of CDR3 regions yielded the TCR beta libraries. Via MiXCR, TCRdb re-called the multiplex PCR reads, giving one row per CDR3 protein. This table has a few hundred thousand distinct CDR3 sequences, roughly a quarter appearing once. The time point denotes: persistent/refractory GD, antithyroid drugs over 5 years with positive TRAb. Isolated PBMC RNA provided the starting material for the TCR library. The material sequenced was peripheral blood mononuclear cells (PBMCs), taken when the disease was refractory, from a patient treated with antithyroid drugs. The V call is TRBV19, the J call TRBJ1-5; D perhaps matches TRBD1 (6 bases). This TCR was sampled from a female donor with Graves disease. CDR3 protein: CASSPHRENQPQHF. The DNA for the CDR3 is TGTGCCAGTAGTCCCCACAGGGAAAATCAGCCCCAGCATTTT.